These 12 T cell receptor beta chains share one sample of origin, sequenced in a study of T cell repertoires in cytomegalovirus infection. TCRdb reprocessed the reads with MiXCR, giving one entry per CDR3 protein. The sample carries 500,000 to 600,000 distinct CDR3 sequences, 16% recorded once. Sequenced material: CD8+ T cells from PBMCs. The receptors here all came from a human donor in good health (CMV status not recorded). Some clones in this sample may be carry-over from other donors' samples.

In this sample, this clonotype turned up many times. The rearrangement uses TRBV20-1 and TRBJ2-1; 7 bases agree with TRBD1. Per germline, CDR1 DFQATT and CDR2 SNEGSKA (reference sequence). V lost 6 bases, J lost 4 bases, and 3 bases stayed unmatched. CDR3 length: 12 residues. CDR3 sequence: CSAGTVYNEQFF. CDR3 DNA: TGCAGTGCGGGGACAGTTTACAATGAGCAGTTCTTC.

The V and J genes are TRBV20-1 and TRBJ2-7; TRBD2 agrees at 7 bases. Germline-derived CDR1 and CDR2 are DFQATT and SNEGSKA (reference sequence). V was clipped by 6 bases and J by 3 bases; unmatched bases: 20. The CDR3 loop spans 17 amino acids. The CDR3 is CSARPRRGSQSVYEQYF. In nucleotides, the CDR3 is TGCAGTGCCCGCCCGCGTCGCGGGAGCCAGTCAGTCTACGAGCAGTACTTC.

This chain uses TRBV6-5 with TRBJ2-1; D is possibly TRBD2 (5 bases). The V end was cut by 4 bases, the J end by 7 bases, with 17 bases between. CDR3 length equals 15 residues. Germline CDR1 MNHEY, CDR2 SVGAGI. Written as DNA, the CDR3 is TGTGCCAGCAGTTCCCCCTCCGGAGGTGGGAATGAGCAGTTCTTC. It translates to CASSSPSGGGNEQFF.

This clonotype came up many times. The CDR3 DNA reads as TGTGCCAGCAGCTTGGGGCGGTTCGGGGAGCTGTTTTTT. Translated, it gives CASSLGRFGELFF. This chain joins TRBV7-6 and TRBJ2-2, with D perhaps TRBD1 (5 bases). Germline CDR1 is SGHVS and CDR2 is FNYEAQ. The V end lost 3 bases, the J end lost 7 bases, and 9 bases lay between the germline ends. CDR3 length: 13 amino acids.

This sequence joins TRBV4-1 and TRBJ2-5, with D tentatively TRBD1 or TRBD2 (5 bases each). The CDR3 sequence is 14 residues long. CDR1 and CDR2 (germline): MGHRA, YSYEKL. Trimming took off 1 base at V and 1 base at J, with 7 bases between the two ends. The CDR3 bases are TGCGCCAGCAGCCAAGGGGACCCCCAAGAGACCCAGTACTTC. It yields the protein CASSQGDPQETQYF.

For the CDR3, the DNA is TGTGCCAGCAGCTTAGCGTCTTGGGGGGCCCGAAACACTGAAGCTTTCTTT. It yields the protein CASSLASWGARNTEAFF. This sequence joins TRBV7-8 and TRBJ1-1; weak D call: TRBD1 (6 bases). The ends were cut back, 0 bases at V and 2 bases at J, with 16 bases in the middle. Germline V gene data show CDR1 as SGHVS and CDR2 as FQNEAQ. The CDR3 runs to 17 residues.

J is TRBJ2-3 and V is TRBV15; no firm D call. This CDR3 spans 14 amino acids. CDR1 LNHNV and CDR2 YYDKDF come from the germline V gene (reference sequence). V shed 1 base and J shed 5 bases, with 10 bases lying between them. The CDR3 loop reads CATSRVASVDTQYF. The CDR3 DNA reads TGTGCCACCAGCAGAGTAGCCAGTGTAGATACGCAGTATTTT. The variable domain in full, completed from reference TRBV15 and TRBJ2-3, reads DAMVIQNPRYQVTQFGKPVTLSCSQTLNHNVMYWYQQKSSQAPKLLFHYYDKDFNNEADTPDNFQSRRPNTSFCFLDIRSPGLGDTAMYLCATSRVASVDTQYFGPGTRLTVL.

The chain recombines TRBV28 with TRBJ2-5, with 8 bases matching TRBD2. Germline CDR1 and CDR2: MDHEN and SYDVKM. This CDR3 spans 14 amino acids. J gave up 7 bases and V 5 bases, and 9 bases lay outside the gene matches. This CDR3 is CASSPREGLVTQYF. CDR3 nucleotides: TGTGCCAGCAGTCCTCGGGAGGGCCTGGTGACCCAGTACTTC.

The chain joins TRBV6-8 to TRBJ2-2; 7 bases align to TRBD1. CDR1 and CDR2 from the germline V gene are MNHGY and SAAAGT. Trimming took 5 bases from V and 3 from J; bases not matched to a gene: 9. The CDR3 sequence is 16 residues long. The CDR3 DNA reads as TGTGCCAGCAGTGACCCGGACAGGTCGTACACCGGGGAGCTGTTTTTT. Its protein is CASSDPDRSYTGELFF.

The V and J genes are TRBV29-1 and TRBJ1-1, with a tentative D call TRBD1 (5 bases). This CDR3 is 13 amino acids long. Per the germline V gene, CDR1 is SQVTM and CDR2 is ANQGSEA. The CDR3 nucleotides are TGCAGGGACGCCGCCGGGGGGAGCACTGAAGCTTTCTTT. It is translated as CRDAAGGSTEAFF.

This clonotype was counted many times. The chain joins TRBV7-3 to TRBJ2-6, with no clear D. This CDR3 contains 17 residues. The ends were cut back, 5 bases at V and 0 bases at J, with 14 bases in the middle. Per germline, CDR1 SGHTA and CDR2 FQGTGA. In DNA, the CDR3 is TGTGCCAGCAGCCACTTTCCCCCAAGCTCTGGGGCCAACGTCCTGACTTTC. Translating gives CASSHFPPSSGANVLTF. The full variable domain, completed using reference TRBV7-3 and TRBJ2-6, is GAGVSQTPSNKVTEKGKYVELRCDPISGHTALYWYRQSLGQGPEFLIYFQGTGAADDSGLPNDRFFAVRPEGSVSTLKIQRTERGDSAVYLCASSHFPPSSGANVLTFGAGSRLTVL.

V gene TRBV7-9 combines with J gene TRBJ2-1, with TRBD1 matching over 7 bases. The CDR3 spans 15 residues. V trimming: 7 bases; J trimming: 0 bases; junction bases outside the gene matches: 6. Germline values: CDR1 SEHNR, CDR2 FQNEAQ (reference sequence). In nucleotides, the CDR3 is TGTGCCAGCACTACAGGGGTTCTCTCCTACAATGAGCAGTTCTTC. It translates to CASTTGVLSYNEQFF. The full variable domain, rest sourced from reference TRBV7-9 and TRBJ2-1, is DTGVSQNPRHKITKRGQNVTFRCDPISEHNRLYWYRQTLGQGPEFLTYFQNEAQLEKSRLLSDRFSAERPKGSFSTLEIQRTEQGDSAMYLCASTTGVLSYNEQFFGPGTRLTVL.